A selection of T cell receptor beta chains follows, all from one sample in a study of blood T cell repertoires in COVID-19. Sequenced by immunoSEQ multiplex PCR; TCRdb stores in-frame clones only, minus some. Here the sample spans about 370,000 clones, 80% to 90% being singletons. Sequencing used peripheral blood. Receptors were obtained from a woman in her twenties or thirties with COVID-19, enrolled during active disease. The CDR3 runs from the conserved cysteine through the conserved F or W. The D gene is left open where the match is weak. A clone size is listed for some rows: how often the clone was seen (once, few, many), or a class if it is expanded.

D: TRBD1
J: TRBJ1-1
V: TRBV11-1
size: few
CDR3: CASSFTGGAEAFF
DNA: TGTGCCAGCAGCTTCACAGGGGGGGCTGAAGCTTTCTTT

D: TRBD1
J: TRBJ1-6
V: TRBV6-2/TRBV6-3
size: -
CDR3: CASSYLEWTGDNSPLHF
DNA: TGTGCCAGCAGTTACCTCGAATGGACAGGGGATAATTCACCCCTCCACTTT

D: -
J: TRBJ2-6
V: TRBV19
size: once
CDR3: CASSQGGANVLTF
DNA: TGTGCCAGTTCACAGGGAGGGGCCAACGTCCTGACTTTC

D: -
J: TRBJ1-4
V: TRBV11-3
size: once
CDR3: CASSRLGADEKLFF
DNA: TGTGCCAGCAGCCGCCTTGGGGCAGATGAAAAACTGTTTTTT

D: -
J: TRBJ1-5
V: TRBV5-1
size: -
CDR3: CASSLGAKYYSNQPQHF
DNA: TGCGCCAGCAGCTTGGGAGCAAAGTATTATAGCAATCAGCCCCAGCATTTT

D: -
J: TRBJ2-3
V: TRBV24-1
size: -
CDR3: CATSDFRQAYGTQYF
DNA: TGTGCCACCAGTGATTTCCGGCAGGCCTATGGTACGCAGTATTTT

D: TRBD1
J: TRBJ1-2
V: TRBV7-9
size: -
CDR3: CASSLKFQGGREGGYTF
DNA: TGTGCCAGCAGCTTAAAGTTTCAGGGGGGAAGAGAGGGTGGCTACACCTTC

D: -
J: TRBJ2-7
V: TRBV7-9
size: few
CDR3: CASSPRLGPYEQYF
DNA: TGTGCCAGCAGCCCTCGTTTGGGGCCCTACGAGCAGTACTTC

D: TRBD1
J: TRBJ2-5
V: TRBV4-3
size: -
CDR3: CASSPTGEETQYF
DNA: TGCGCCAGCAGCCCCACAGGGGAAGAGACCCAGTACTTC

D: TRBD2
J: TRBJ2-5
V: TRBV6-2/TRBV6-3
size: -
CDR3: CASSYSVKAGGEEETQYF
DNA: TGTGCCAGCAGTTACTCGGTGAAGGCGGGAGGAGAGGAAGAGACCCAGTACTTC

D: -
J: TRBJ1-2
V: TRBV24-1
size: -
CDR3: CATSDLPDSGYTF
DNA: TGTGCCACCAGTGATTTGCCGGACTCTGGCTACACCTTC

D: -
J: TRBJ2-7
V: TRBV27
size: -
CDR3: CASSRRGGETYEQYF
DNA: TGTGCCAGCAGTCGACGCGGAGGGGAGACCTACGAGCAGTACTTC

D: -
J: TRBJ2-2
V: TRBV7-2
size: -
CDR3: CACAWAPNTGELFF
DNA: TGTGCTTGCGCCTGGGCTCCGAACACCGGGGAGCTGTTTTTT

D: -
J: TRBJ1-2
V: TRBV28
size: -
CDR3: CASSFEAPILRANYGYTF
DNA: TGTGCCAGCAGTTTTGAGGCCCCAATATTGCGGGCTAACTATGGCTACACCTTC

D: -
J: TRBJ2-7
V: TRBV27
size: few
CDR3: CASSLDSSYEQYF
DNA: TGTGCCAGCAGTTTGGACAGCTCCTACGAGCAGTACTTC

D: -
J: TRBJ1-5
V: TRBV4-3
size: once
CDR3: CASSGGRGQPQHF
DNA: TGCGCCAGCAGCGGGGGGAGGGGACAGCCCCAGCATTTT

D: -
J: TRBJ2-2
V: TRBV21-1
size: once
CDR3: CASSKGRTGGADTGELFF
DNA: TGTGCCAGCAGCAAAGGCCGAACAGGGGGCGCGGACACCGGGGAGCTGTTTTTT

D: -
J: TRBJ1-4
V: TRBV27
size: -
CDR3: CAPLCPRQFNEKLFF
DNA: TGTGCCCCCTTATGCCCCCGACAGTTTAATGAAAAACTGTTTTTT

D: -
J: TRBJ2-7
V: TRBV11-2
size: -
CDR3: CASSLGMSDEQYF
DNA: TGTGCCAGCAGCCTCGGGATGTCGGACGAGCAGTACTTC

D: TRBD2
J: TRBJ2-7
V: TRBV7-9
size: -
CDR3: CASSSGLAGYNEQYF
DNA: TGTGCCAGCAGCTCTGGACTAGCCGGTTATAACGAGCAGTACTTC

D: -
J: TRBJ1-2
V: TRBV18
size: -
CDR3: CASSPQEVVGVYGYTF
DNA: TGTGCCAGCTCACCGCAAGAGGTGGTAGGGGTCTATGGCTACACCTTC

D: TRBD1
J: TRBJ1-1
V: TRBV11-3
size: -
CDR3: CASSFDRENTEAFF
DNA: TGTGCCAGCAGCTTCGACAGGGAGAACACTGAAGCTTTCTTT